These 6 T cell receptor beta chains were all obtained from the same sample, sequenced in a study of shared clonotypes between healthy human individuals. Assay used: immunoSEQ multiplex PCR; TCRdb lists only in-frame clones, some missing. Counted here are some 120,000 clones, about 71% occurring once; the ten biggest clones make up roughly 23%. Sequenced sample: memory CD8+ T cells sorted from blood. Stated subset: CD45RO+ cells pooled with CCR7-negative TemRA cells. The origin of the receptors is a woman between 25 and 40 years old in good health.

The chain couples TRBV9 to TRBJ2-1, with D perhaps TRBD2 (7 bases). The V and J ends lost 4 bases and 8 bases respectively, with 13 bases between them. Germline CDR1 is SGDLS and CDR2 is YYNGEE. The CDR3 covers 13 residues. The CDR3: CASSQGGAYEQFF. The DNA for the CDR3 is TGTGCCAGCAGCCAAGGGGGGGCCTATGAGCAGTTCTTC.

The rearrangement uses TRBV28 and TRBJ1-5; TRBD1 is a possible D gene (5 bases). The CDR3 has 13 amino acids. The V and J ends lost 3 bases and 5 bases respectively, with 8 bases between them. Germline V CDR1 and CDR2: MDHEN, SYDVKM. CDR3 DNA: TGTGCCAGCAGTTTCGGGGGGGATCAGCCCCAGCATTTT. Protein product: CASSFGGDQPQHF.

On this clone itself: It differs at one base from a far larger clone, so likely a read error. The same CDR3 is also encoded by other DNA sequences in this sample. CDR3 coding DNA: TGCAGCGTTCAAGGGGGGGCCAATCAGCCTCAGCATTTT. Amino acid sequence: CSVQGGANQPQHF. This chain links TRBV29-1 with TRBJ1-5, with D possibly being TRBD1 (6 bases). Germline CDR1 reads SQVTM; CDR2 reads ANQGSEA. The CDR3 totals 13 residues. Complete variable domain (other parts from reference TRBV29-1 and TRBJ1-5): SAVISQKPSRDICQRGTSLTIQCQVDSQVTMMFWYRQQPGQSLTLIATANQGSEATYESGFVIDKFPISRPNLTFSTLTVSNMSPEDSSIYLCSVQGGANQPQHFGDGTRLSIL.

The chain carries TRBV27 and TRBJ2-2; no firm D call. The CDR3 is 12 amino acids. Per germline, CDR1 MNHEY and CDR2 SMNVEV (reference sequence). V lost 6 bases, J lost 6 bases, and 8 bases lay in between. CDR3 sequence: CASRHRAGELFF. In DNA, the CDR3 is TGTGCCAGCAGGCATAGGGCCGGGGAGCTGTTTTTT.

This chain uses TRBV10-2 with TRBJ2-4, with 9 bases identical to TRBD1. The CDR3 has 14 amino acids. J gave up 9 bases and V 4 bases, and 7 bases lay outside the gene matches. Looked up from germline, CDR1 is WSHSY and CDR2 is SAAADI. CDR3 in DNA: TGCGCCAGCAGTGGAAGGGACAGGGTTGGCATTCAGTACTTC. Protein: CASSGRDRVGIQYF.

This rearrangement joins TRBV11-2 to TRBJ1-4; TRBD1 might be the D (6 bases). From germline, CDR1 is SGHAT and CDR2 FQNNGV. The CDR3 length is 13 residues. V lost 6 bases and J lost 4, with 9 bases in between. CDR3 sequence reads: CASRDSGNEKLFF. The CDR3 DNA sequence: TGTGCCAGCAGGGACAGCGGTAATGAAAAACTGTTTTTT.